A single sample is the source of the 2 T cell receptor beta chains below, sequenced in a study of T-cell memory formation after mild COVID-19. TCRdb ran MiXCR on the 5' RACE reads and lists one entry per CDR3 protein. The table records roughly 350,000 distinct CDR3 sequences, over 20% of them present only once. The sample taken for sequencing was PBMCs or a T cell subset sorted from them (not recorded which). The receptors stem from an adult woman who had mild COVID-19 (a few samples of this study predate the infection). Cell type and time point are not known.

The chain combines TRBV20-1 with TRBJ1-1, with D unresolved. CDR3 size: 13 residues. Trimming cost V 5 bases and J 0 bases, with 10 bases left between them. Germline assignment: CDR1 DFQATT and CDR2 SNEGSKA (reference sequence). This chain's CDR3 is CSAGMGVNTEAFF. CDR3 DNA: TGCAGTGCTGGGATGGGTGTGAACACTGAAGCTTTCTTT.

In its sample, this clonotype was seen many times. J is TRBJ2-1 and V is TRBV12-3 or TRBV12-4; maybe TRBD2 (5 bases). V shed 6 bases and J shed 9 bases, with 18 bases lying between them. The CDR3 sequence is 14 residues long. The CDR3 nucleotides read TGTGCCAGCAGCCCTGATCTGGACTCCGGTGAGCAGTTCTTC. Encoded protein: CASSPDLDSGEQFF.